One sample yielded the 26 T cell receptor beta chains listed below, sequenced in a study of blood T cell repertoires in COVID-19. The protocol was immunoSEQ multiplex PCR, while the TCRdb copy is restricted to in-frame clones and leaves out a portion. The sample records a few hundred thousand clones, roughly nine tenths being singletons. Sequenced material: peripheral blood. The source is a man between 18 and 35 years old with active or convalescent COVID-19.

V and J are TRBV6-5 and TRBJ1-2; weak D call: TRBD1 (6 bases). V gave up 4 bases and J gave up 6 bases, with 12 bases separating them. CDR3 length equals 13 residues. Germline loops: CDR1 MNHEY, CDR2 SVGAGI. The CDR3 bases are TGTGCCAGCAGTTTCGTTGCAGGGGATGGCTACACCTTC. Protein: CASSFVAGDGYTF.

The chain couples TRBV7-9 to TRBJ2-7; D might be TRBD1 (6 bases). Looked up from germline, CDR1 is SEHNR and CDR2 is FQNEAQ (reference sequence). The germline V and J ends were trimmed by 4 bases and 2 bases, with 9 bases remaining between them. This CDR3 region has 13 residues. CDR3 amino acids: CASSSTGAYEQYF. For the CDR3, the DNA is TGTGCCAGCAGCTCGACAGGAGCCTACGAGCAGTACTTC.

The J gene is TRBJ1-1, the V gene TRBV9, with TRBD1 matching over 7 bases. The CDR3 covers 13 residues. V lost 4 bases and J lost 5; bases outside the gene matches: 5. From germline, CDR1 is SGDLS and CDR2 YYNGEE. The CDR3 loop reads CASSQGDRTEAFF. In DNA form, the CDR3 reads TGTGCCAGCAGCCAGGGGGATAGGACTGAAGCTTTCTTT.

V and J are TRBV19 and TRBJ1-1, with TRBD1 matching over 8 bases. The CDR3 covers 14 residues. Trimming at V came to 4 bases and at J to 3 bases, leaving 4 bases not matched to a gene. From germline, CDR1 is LNHDA and CDR2 SQIVND (reference sequence). In DNA form, the CDR3 reads TGTGCCAGTAGTAGCAGGGGGCAGGACACTGAAGCTTTCTTT. This translates into CASSSRGQDTEAFF.

The gene calls are TRBV4-1 and TRBJ1-2; maybe TRBD1 (6 bases). CDR1 MGHRA and CDR2 YSYEKL come from the germline V gene. V lost 0 bases and J 5 bases, leaving 19 bases between the germline ends. The CDR3 contains 17 residues. The CDR3 region has the DNA TGCGCCAGCAGCCAAGACGGGCCGGGGGGGCCGTATTATGGCTACACCTTC. As protein: CASSQDGPGGPYYGYTF.

The CDR3 bases are TGCGCCAGCAGCTTGGGAGGGGGCACGGGCACTGAAGCTTTCTTT. Amino acids: CASSLGGGTGTEAFF. The J gene is TRBJ1-1, the V gene TRBV5-1; TRBD1 agrees at 7 bases. The V segment lost 0 bases and the J segment 4 bases; nucleotides outside the gene matches: 6. The CDR3 runs 15 residues. From germline, CDR1 is SGHRS and CDR2 YFSETQ.

The CDR3 here is CASSLVVAGGYEQYF. In nucleotides, the CDR3 is TGTGCCAGCAGCTTGGTAGTAGCGGGGGGCTACGAGCAGTACTTC. V usage is TRBV5-5 and J usage is TRBJ2-7; 10 positions match TRBD2. V gave up 0 bases and J gave up 3 bases; unmatched junction bases: 3. Germline loops: CDR1 SGHKS, CDR2 YYEKEE (reference sequence). This CDR3 is built from 15 residues.

The chain uses TRBV10-1 and TRBJ1-5; D call uncertain. The CDR3 is 12 amino acids. CDR1 is WNHNN, CDR2 SYGVQD, per germline (reference sequence). V lost 8 bases and J lost 3, with 8 bases in between. The CDR3 DNA follows: TGCGCCAGCTTATCGTTCAATCAGCCCCAGCATTTT. Protein: CASLSFNQPQHF.

This clone has only a few counts. J is TRBJ1-6 and V is TRBV28; no definite D call. Trimming took 5 bases from V and 16 from J, leaving 15 bases between them. This CDR3 contains 12 residues. In germline, CDR1 is MDHEN, CDR2 SYDVKM. CDR3 sequence: CASSPIRGGLHF. The CDR3 DNA is TGTGCCAGCAGTCCCATCCGGGGAGGTCTCCACTTT.

In its sample, this clone was seen once. The chain couples TRBV27 to TRBJ1-4, with 7 bases lining up with TRBD1. The CDR3 spans 14 residues. Germline V gene sequence: CDR1 MNHEY, CDR2 SMNVEV (reference sequence). V dropped 5 bases and J dropped 6; count of bases not matched to a gene: 6. CDR3 nucleotide sequence: TGTGCCAGCAGTCCCGGGACAGCGGATGAAAAACTGTTTTTT. Translation: CASSPGTADEKLFF.

This clone was detected only once. This rearrangement joins TRBV2 to TRBJ2-7; 7 bases match TRBD1. Germline V CDR1 and CDR2: SNHLY, FYNNEI. CDR3 size: 16 residues. Germline trimming cut 6 bases from V and 1 base from J; bases unmatched to any gene: 12. CDR3 nucleotides: TGTGCCAGCAGCCAGACAGGGCCAGTAACGTCCTACGAGCAGTACTTC. This translates into CASSQTGPVTSYEQYF.

The gene calls are TRBV5-1 and TRBJ1-2; 7 nucleotides align to TRBD1. Looked up from germline, CDR1 is SGHRS and CDR2 is YFSETQ. This CDR3 region has 15 residues. The V and J ends lost 0 bases and 4 bases, in that order; junction bases with no gene match: 6. The chain's CDR3 is CASSLGRQGFYGYTF. For the CDR3, the DNA is TGCGCCAGCAGCTTGGGACGACAGGGTTTCTATGGCTACACCTTC.

This clone was seen once. The V call is TRBV7-9, the J call TRBJ1-1; perhaps TRBD1 as D (5 bases). The CDR3 extends over 13 amino acids. Germline V lookup: CDR1 SEHNR, CDR2 FQNEAQ (reference sequence). Deletions cut 6 bases from V and 1 base from J, with 9 bases between. The CDR3 here is CASSQGSNTEAFF. The CDR3 DNA reads as TGTGCCAGCAGTCAGGGTTCGAACACTGAAGCTTTCTTT.

The gene calls are TRBV4-1 and TRBJ2-3; 11 nucleotides match TRBD2. Germline CDR1 and CDR2: MGHRA and YSYEKL. CDR3 length: 18 residues. The trim removed 3 bases at V and 1 base at J, leaving 9 bases unmatched. CDR3 protein: CASSQPGLSGGGTDTQYF. In DNA, the CDR3 is TGCGCCAGCAGCCAGCCGGGCCTTAGCGGGGGGGGCACAGATACGCAGTATTTT.

The chain employs TRBV5-6 and TRBJ1-4; 9 bases are shared with TRBD1. Germline CDR1 is SGHDT and CDR2 is YYEEEE. This CDR3 has 12 amino acids. V shed 1 base, J shed 12 bases, and the junction held 1 base outside the gene matches. The DNA of the CDR3 is TGTGCCAGCAGCTTGACAGGGGGCCAACTGTTTTTT. Residues: CASSLTGGQLFF. The full variable domain, with the rest looked up from reference TRBV5-6 and TRBJ1-4, is DAGVTQSPTHLIKTRGQQVTLRCSPKSGHDTVSWYQQALGQGPQFIFQYYEEEERQRGNFPDRFSGHQFPNYSSELNVNALLLGDSALYLCASSLTGGQLFFGSGTQLSVL.

The CDR3 nucleotides are TGTGCCAGCGACAGAACCGGGGAGCTGTTTTTT. It encodes CASDRTGELFF. The rearrangement joins TRBV28 to TRBJ2-2, with D possibly TRBD1 on 5 matching bases. V was trimmed by 8 bases and J by 5 bases, leaving 6 bases between them. Per the germline V gene, CDR1 is MDHEN and CDR2 is SYDVKM. CDR3 size: 11 residues.

This chain uses TRBV18 with TRBJ1-1, with TRBD1 as a possible D gene (6 bases). Trimming took 0 bases from V and 6 from J, leaving 14 bases between them. The germline V gene encodes CDR1 KGHSH and CDR2 LQKENI. This CDR3 is 15 amino acids long. Here the CDR3 reads CASSPPGQIGAEAFF. The CDR3 nucleotides are TGTGCCAGCTCACCACCCGGACAGATCGGGGCTGAAGCTTTCTTT.

The rearrangement joins TRBV7-6 to TRBJ1-5, with 9 positions matching TRBD1. CDR1 is SGHVS, CDR2 FNYEAQ, per germline. CDR3 length: 16 amino acids. V dropped 1 base and J dropped 7; count of bases not matched to a gene: 8. CDR3 DNA sequence: TGTGCCAGCAGCTTAGGGAAGGACAGGGGAGACCAGCCCCAGCATTTT. It yields the protein CASSLGKDRGDQPQHF. The full variable domain, rest sourced from reference TRBV7-6 and TRBJ1-5, is GAGVSQSPRYKVTKRGQDVALRCDPISGHVSLYWYRQALGQGPEFLTYFNYEAQQDKSGLPNDRFSAERPEGSISTLTIQRTEQRDSAMYRCASSLGKDRGDQPQHFGDGTRLSIL.

This chain joins TRBV7-3 and TRBJ1-1; the match to TRBD1 covers 7 bases. This CDR3 contains 15 residues. Germline values: CDR1 SGHTA, CDR2 FQGTGA. J was trimmed by 3 bases and V by 3 bases; bases with no gene match: 7. For the CDR3, the DNA is TGTGCCAGCAGCTTCCCAGGGGGTGGTTACACTGAAGCTTTCTTT. The encoded protein is CASSFPGGGYTEAFF. The variable domain in full, completed from reference TRBV7-3 and TRBJ1-1, reads GAGVSQTPSNKVTEKGKYVELRCDPISGHTALYWYRQSLGQGPEFLIYFQGTGAADDSGLPNDRFFAVRPEGSVSTLKIQRTERGDSAVYLCASSFPGGGYTEAFFGQGTRLTVV.

This chain joins TRBV7-9 and TRBJ2-4; a weak D match, TRBD1 (6 bases). This CDR3 contains 15 residues. The V and J ends lost 3 bases and 3 bases respectively, with 12 bases between them. The V gene's germline CDR1 is SEHNR and CDR2 FQNEAQ (reference sequence). The CDR3: CASSFVRGGKNIQYF. CDR3 bases: TGTGCCAGCAGCTTCGTAAGAGGGGGCAAAAACATTCAGTACTTC.

The rearrangement uses TRBV4-2 and TRBJ2-7; 8 bases are a match to TRBD2. Germline CDR1 is LGHNA and CDR2 is YNFKEQ. The CDR3 runs to 16 residues. V lost 1 base and J lost 2; bases outside the gene matches: 7. Here the CDR3 DNA reads TGTGCCAGCAGCCAAGCCCCTCTAGCGGGCGCCTACGAGCAGTACTTC. This sequence encodes CASSQAPLAGAYEQYF.

V gene TRBV7-8 combines with J gene TRBJ1-1; unclear D gene. The CDR3 is 13 residues long. Deletions cut 6 bases from V and 11 bases from J, with 19 bases between. The V gene's germline CDR1 is SGHVS and CDR2 FQNEAQ. As DNA, the CDR3 is TGTGCCAGCAGTTTCGGCCCGAGCTCGGAGGCTTTCTTT. Translating it yields CASSFGPSSEAFF. Full variable domain (rest looked up from reference TRBV7-8 and TRBJ1-1): GAGVSQSPRYKVAKRGQDVALRCDPISGHVSLFWYQQALGQGPEFLTYFQNEAQLDKSGLPSDRFFAERPEGSVSTLKIQRTQQEDSAVYLCASSFGPSSEAFFGQGTRLTVV.

The rearrangement links TRBV5-1 to TRBJ2-5, with D possibly being TRBD1 (5 bases). Germline-derived CDR1 and CDR2 are SGHRS and YFSETQ. The CDR3 has 16 residues. Trimming stripped 0 bases from V and 1 base from J, with 13 bases between. In DNA, the CDR3 is TGCGCCAGCAGCTTGGCCTTGGACACCCGCCAAGAGACCCAGTACTTC. It codes for CASSLALDTRQETQYF.

The rearrangement joins TRBV7-6 to TRBJ2-2, with TRBD2 identical over 9 bases. J gave up 2 bases and V 5 bases, and 12 bases lay outside the gene matches. CDR3 length: 18 amino acids. CDR1 SGHVS and CDR2 FNYEAQ come from the germline V gene. The CDR3 is CASSMRLAATLNTGELFF. Written as DNA, the CDR3 is TGTGCCAGCAGCATGAGACTAGCGGCGACCCTTAACACCGGGGAGCTGTTTTTT.

V gene TRBV4-3 combines with J gene TRBJ1-2; no clear D. CDR1 LGHNA and CDR2 YSLEER come from the germline V gene. Trimming left V 3 bases short and J 8 bases short, with 25 bases between. The CDR3 totals 17 residues. This CDR3 reads CASSHQLTATPAGGYTF. For the CDR3, the DNA is TGCGCCAGCAGCCATCAACTTACAGCAACCCCAGCGGGGGGCTACACCTTC.

The chain joins TRBV6-5 to TRBJ1-3; no reliable D call. The CDR3 sequence is 15 residues long. V was shortened by 0 bases and J by 0 bases, with 6 bases between the two germline ends. Germline V gene data show CDR1 as MNHEY and CDR2 as SVGAGI. DNA of the CDR3: TGTGCCAGCAGTTACTCTGGCAGCTCTGGAAACACCATATATTTT. Its translation is CASSYSGSSGNTIYF.